The TCR beta chain under discussion was sequenced for a study of shared clonotypes between healthy human individuals. With regard to this clone: The antigen is not known.

The CDR3 runs to 14 residues. V lost 4 bases and J lost 1, with 10 bases in between. The germline gives CDR1 LGHNA, CDR2 YSLEER. Clones were read by immunoSEQ multiplex PCR, and TCRdb kept only the in-frame ones, dropping some. The data show about 480,000 clones, with about four fifths seen just once and approximately 12% held by the top ten. Overall study findings and caveats: How much donors shared clonotypes was expected to be affected by sequencing depth.

This chain uses TRBV4-3 with TRBJ1-1, with D hard to call. Sequencing was performed on PBMCs. This clonotype was obtained from a woman in her thirties or forties in good health. Some clones in this sample may be carry-over from other donors' samples. CDR3 coding DNA: TGCGCCAGCAGCCTAGACGGAGGGAACACTGAAGCTTTCTTT. Residues: CASSLDGGNTEAFF.